This T cell receptor (beta chain) was observed in a study of molecular identifiers for immune sequencing clone quantification. The CDR3 runs to 15 residues. J was trimmed by 4 bases and V by 3 bases; bases with no gene match: 8. Germline CDR1 is SGHDT and CDR2 is YYEEEE. MiXCR, applied by TCRdb to the PCR reads, yields one record per CDR3 protein. The sample records around 320,000 distinct CDR3 sequences, 24% being singletons. This clonotype was recorded a few times. This receptor was obtained from a human donor in good health. Some libraries in this study had Jurkat cell RNA spiked in. Sequenced input: naive CD8+ T cells from blood, with Jurkat cell RNA spiked in. Described subset: FACS-sorted CD8+CD4-CCR7+CD45RA+ naive T cells. The chain carries TRBV5-6 and TRBJ2-7, with 9 bases matching TRBD2. CDR3 region: CASSWWNSGSYEQYF. The CDR3 DNA reads TGTGCCAGCAGCTGGTGGAATAGCGGGAGTTACGAGCAGTACTTC.